Below, one T cell receptor (beta chain) is given with its context. Its antigen is currently not known. No base-level quality is on record; no much larger clone is a single base apart. The data are from a study of brain metastases from non-small cell lung cancer (dated by TCRdb to between 2018 and 2021). About the full investigation: The study profiled the immune microenvironment of paired resected primary tumors and brain metastases from non-small-cell lung cancer patients. Overall results and qualifications from the work: T-cell infiltration was lower in brain metastases than in primary tumors (P < 0.001). Paired brain metastases and primary tumors largely shared TCR repertoires, although T-cell densities in the metastases were sparse. Compared with the matched primary tumors, roughly 64% of brain metastases appeared to show expanded T-cell clones.

The germline V gene supplies CDR1 LGHNT and CDR2 FRNRAP. The CDR3 covers 12 residues, taking in both the cysteine and the phenylalanine. The kept DNA is CDR3 alone, 36 bases in frame from the first base. Trimming removed 10 bases from V and 1 base from J, leaving 10 bases between the germline ends. A total of some 40 patients with non-small-cell lung cancer that had been surgically resected, each with specimens from both a primary tumor and a brain metastasis, made up the cohort. The tumor specimens consisted of archival formalin-fixed, paraffin-embedded tissues. Library preparation was by the immunoSEQ multiplex PCR assay. T-cell receptor beta chain repertoire sequencing was carried out together with a 770-gene immune expression panel. TCRdb provides this immuneACCESS table in a form limited to in-frame rearrangements. Some clones are lacking; in checked studies, under half of them reflect an unresolved V gene, and why the rest are absent is not known. The sample records 650 to 800 clones, roughly nine tenths of which are singletons. The top ten constitute approximately 9.5% of the sample.

Recombination joined TRBV12-5 with TRBJ1-1; no D gene can be assigned with confidence. Sequenced: primary lung tumor tissue. According to the study, the label for this sample's cell subset or site signals: primary lung tumor paired with brain metastasis. This receptor was taken from a donor over 35 with non-small cell lung cancer. In nucleotides, the sequence is TGTGCTATCTCGGGAAGGAACACTGAAGCTTTCTTT. The translation is CAISGRNTEAFF.